This T cell receptor beta chain was profiled in a study of T-cell memory formation after mild COVID-19. Overall study: The study found TCR clusters largely donor specific. Notes on the study in general: Cross-reactive memory apparently joined, as some responding clones appeared in pre-infection memory. Contracting clones localized mainly to CM and EM when CD4+ and mainly to EMRA when CD8+. Whereas later expanders leaned CD4+, clones contracting day 15 to 85 showed a balanced CD4/CD8 makeup.

V lost 0 bases and J 3 bases, leaving 15 bases between the germline ends. CDR1 SGHRS and CDR2 YFSETQ come from the germline V gene. The CDR3 covers 16 residues. On this clonotype: Its antigen is unidentified.

TCRdb analysed the 5' RACE reads with MiXCR anew, one entry per CDR3 protein. The profile shows roughly 410,000 distinct CDR3 sequences, 20% to 25% of them singletons. This rearrangement joins TRBV5-1 to TRBJ1-1, with D maybe TRBD1 (5 bases). The sequence came from an adult woman who had mild COVID-19 (a few samples of this study predate the infection). Cell type and time point are not known. Sample: PBMCs or a T cell subset sorted from them (not recorded which). The CDR3 DNA reads as TGCGCCAGCAGCTTGGGCGGGACCCCCCCGGACACTGAAGCTTTCTTT. It translates to CASSLGGTPPDTEAFF.